This T cell receptor beta chain is from a study of T cell clonotyping in hematopoietic cell transplantation (TCRdb year 2021). Background on the whole study: A total of 130 or so blood samples were gathered in the study from approximately 32 consecutive transplant recipients along with their related donors. Patients were recruited between September 2015 and January 2017 and followed until late 2020 or death.

The immunoSEQ assay, a bias-controlled multiplex PCR with V- and J-specific primers, was used to amplify TCR beta CDR3 regions from genomic DNA. A second PCR step added a proprietary barcode and Illumina adapter sequences to the CDR3 amplicons. An Illumina MiSeq instrument was used to sequence the CDR3 libraries. In the authors' own workflow: immunoSEQ Analyzer 3.0 was used for export and quality control, with R Bioconductor and Immunarch used for downstream analyses. Only productive rearrangements within the normalized downsampled data set were used in the calculation of repertoire metrics. Clonotypes larger than 5 templates in the normalized cohort were defined as pathologically expanded. Repertoire diversity was measured with the Inverse Simpson Index. The non-normalized data set was used for CMV-specificity analyses so that all clonotypes could be captured. Here the immuneACCESS table is served through TCRdb, limited to in-frame sequences with V and J called. Missing clones are a known gap in these copies; in checked studies unresolved V genes cover under half, and the rest lacks a known reason. That table supplies the V and J calls and clone size; D and trimming were determined from the DNA. Counted in this sample were about 12,000 clones; around three quarters of them appeared once. The biggest ten clones account for roughly 14% of the sample.

In regard to this clone: The antigen this receptor binds is unknown. Qualities for individual bases were not recorded, and no much larger clone is one base off.

Results the study describes overall, beyond this receptor: Sample size was limited, and cells were not sorted, so CD4 and CD8 repertoire contributions could not be separated. Broader TCR repertoire diversity after transplant was predicted by Inverse Simpson Index values from donors and from recipients before transplant. After transplant, TCR diversity in recipients dropped, and pathologically expanded clonotypes increased progressively from day 30 to day 180. Overlap with donor repertoires was found for only a small fraction of recipient repertoires, with over 95% found to appear de novo at the given depth.

Trimming costs V 8 bases and J 4 bases, and their ends lie 17 bases apart. Based on the germline V gene, the CDR1 and CDR2 sequences are MDHEN and SYDVKM. The CDR3 contains 14 residues, cysteine and phenylalanine counted. The DNA shown is the 42-base CDR3, in frame from base 1. In light of the paper, this sample's time point label describes: 180 days after allo-HCT. Recipient blood was collected about 28 days before transplant and at days 30, 100 and 180 after transplant. Nuclei Lysis Solution was used to extract genomic DNA from fresh or cryopreserved unfractionated peripheral blood mononuclear cells.

This clonotype was obtained from a male patient aged 55-69 years who had an allogeneic stem cell transplant from an unrelated donor, so the T cells may come from the graft donor. Some clones in this sample may be carry-over from other donors' samples. The V and J genes are TRBV28 and TRBJ1-2; confidence is insufficient to name the D gene. Sequenced material: peripheral blood mononuclear cells, taken 180 days after allogeneic stem cell transplant. The CDR3 corresponds to CASLTQLTSYGYTF. In nucleotides, the sequence is TGTGCCAGCCTCACCCAACTTACGTCCTATGGCTACACCTTC.